This TCR beta chain was sequenced in a study of blood T cell repertoires in COVID-19 (dated by TCRdb to the early 2020s). Background on the whole study: Collaborator samples came from the United States, Italy and Spain and covered acute and convalescent phases of COVID-19. The repertoires were released in a freely available public database meant as a resource for research on the immune response to SARS-CoV-2. Where HLA class I and class II types were available, the types were taken from metadata supplied by the sample provider, not from assay-based typing. Sample metadata almost always included a de-identified subject ID, COVID-19 status, age in years and sex. Subjects who had been exposed to COVID-19, were actively infected with it, or had recovered from it provided the deeply sampled blood TCRbeta repertoires that made up the dataset. The prospective study material was composed of cDNA or gDNA derived from T cells, B-cell-depleted T cells, or PBMCs. The samples were drawn from the first 160 participants of the ongoing ImmuneRACE study and from 950 to 1,500 subjects provided by 6 global collaborators. Beyond this particular receptor, the publication reports: The quantity of clinical and demographic metadata differed by source and by participant and was supplied without curation.

TCRbeta CDR3 regions were amplified from genomic DNA by means of the immunoSEQ Assay, a bias-controlled multiplex PCR. The paper's data handling went like this. The number of nucleated cells in each sample was estimated from the amplification of reference gene primers within the assay. To quantify the absolute abundance of each unique TCRbeta CDR3 rearrangement, sequence reads were collapsed and filtered. Productive Simpson clonality was computed per sample as the square root of Simpson's diversity index over productive rearrangements. Imported from immuneACCESS, the table was reduced by TCRdb to in-frame sequences with V and J called. These copies leave out some clones; in studies compared against another copy, an unresolved V gene accounts for under half, and the cause of the remainder is not known. Clone size and the V and J calls come from that table; the DNA yielded D and trimming. The sample table shows 130,000 to 150,000 clones, and 80% to 90% are seen once. Less than 45% of the sample is held by the ten biggest clonotypes.

A second Seattle source provided samples from volunteer blood donors who had recovered from COVID-19. Collaborating institutions collected whole blood in K2EDTA tubes following their own protocols. Collaborator samples were shipped for TCRbeta analysis as frozen whole blood, isolated PBMCs, or DNA extracted from either sample type. About this clone itself: Its antigen remains unidentified. One base away there is no much larger clone; base qualities are not given.

V lost 6 bases and J lost 3 bases; the stretch between them is 20 bases long. CDR1 and CDR2, per the germline V gene (reference sequence), are SGHNT and YYREEE. The CDR3 covers 16 residues, taking in both the cysteine and the phenylalanine. Of the read, only the CDR3 DNA is kept; its 48 bases are in frame from base 1. The source is a man in his fifties who had recovered from COVID-19. Material: peripheral blood. The V and J segments used are TRBV5-4 and TRBJ2-3, and possibly TRBD2, on 6 matching bases. The DNA sequence follows: TGTGCCAGCACCAGTTCACGGGGGTTGGGTACAGATACGCAGTATTTT. Translated, this gives CASTSSRGLGTDTQYF.